This T cell receptor (beta chain) derives from a study of blood T cell repertoires in COVID-19. Original processing methods: The authors estimated nucleated cell counts from reference gene primer amplification. Generated by immunoSEQ multiplex PCR, the TCRdb table keeps only in-frame clones and is missing some. Clone size and the V and J calls come from that table; the DNA yielded D and trimming. Altogether roughly 180,000 clones are present, 60% to 80% being singletons, with the ten largest covering 15% to 20%. The material sequenced was peripheral blood. This receptor was taken from a man aged 55 to 70 with active or convalescent COVID-19.

CDR3 residues: CSNLIYNEQFF. The DNA of the CDR3 is TGCAGCAACTTAATATACAATGAGCAGTTCTTC. The genes are TRBV29-1 and TRBJ2-1; D not resolved. In germline, CDR1 is SQVTM, CDR2 ANQGSEA. The CDR3 runs 11 residues. With 8 bases removed from V and 4 bases from J, the gap between germline ends came to 9 bases.